This TCR beta chain was profiled in a study of blood T cell repertoires in COVID-19. Method: immunoSEQ multiplex PCR; TCRdb's copy keeps in-frame clones and lacks some. The table shows about 92,000 clones, with about 71% occurring only once. Germline V gene lookup returns CDR1 SGHVS and CDR2 FNYEAQ. V dropped 0 bases and J dropped 0 bases, with 15 bases sitting between them. The CDR3 runs 17 residues. The chain combines TRBV7-6 with TRBJ2-7, with D tentatively TRBD1 (6 bases). Sample: peripheral blood. The receptor was isolated from a woman aged 55 to 70 in a cohort sampled during active or convalescent COVID-19. CDR3 DNA: TGTGCCAGCAGCTTAGCTCCTACAGGGTCCGCCTCCTACGAGCAGTACTTC. Amino acids: CASSLAPTGSASYEQYF.